This is a list of T cell receptor beta chains from one sample in a study of chemoradiotherapy in HPV16-positive cancers. Profiled with immunoSEQ multiplex PCR; TCRdb holds only in-frame clones, not every one. Among roughly 7,900 clones listed, 80% were seen once. The specimen was taken from a patient who underwent chemoradiotherapy. The receptor set was obtained from a human donor with HPV-associated anogenital cancer. Each CDR3 is given with its conserved first and last residue. A D gene is named only where the DNA matches it firmly. Only some rows state a clone size, as once, few, many or a class for expanded clones.

D: TRBD1
J: TRBJ1-2
size: NA
V: TRBV19
DNA: TGTGCCAGTAGTGTATCAGGGGGAGCTGTGGATGGCTACACCTTC
CDR3: CASSVSGGAVDGYTF

D: TRBD2
J: TRBJ2-1
size: NA
V: TRBV5-1
DNA: TGCGCCAGCAGTTCGGACGGGCGGGGGGGCGTCGATGAGCAGTTCTTC
CDR3: CASSSDGRGGVDEQFF

D: NA
J: TRBJ2-5
size: NA
V: TRBV5-5
DNA: TGTGCCAGCAGCTTGGATGATAGGGATCTACAAGAGACCCAGTACTTC
CDR3: CASSLDDRDLQETQYF

D: TRBD2
J: TRBJ2-3
size: NA
V: TRBV7-3
DNA: TGTGCCAGCAGCCGGGGGACTAGCGGCACAGATACGCAGTATTTT
CDR3: CASSRGTSGTDTQYF

D: TRBD1
J: TRBJ2-7
size: NA
V: TRBV18
DNA: TGTGCCAGCTCACCACAGGGACAGAGCTACGAGCAGTACTTC
CDR3: CASSPQGQSYEQYF

D: NA
J: TRBJ2-5
size: NA
V: TRBV10-2
DNA: TGCGCCAGCAGTGAGTACGGGACCCAGTACTTC
CDR3: CASSEYGTQYF

D: NA
J: TRBJ1-3
size: NA
V: TRBV30
DNA: TGTGCCTGGACTCTCATCCGCTCTGGAAACACCATATATTTT
CDR3: CAWTLIRSGNTIYF

D: TRBD1
J: TRBJ1-6
size: NA
V: TRBV5-1
DNA: TGCGCCAGCAGCTTGGCCGGAGGGGGCAAGTCACCCCTCCACTTT
CDR3: CASSLAGGGKSPLHF

D: NA
J: TRBJ1-1
size: NA
V: TRBV5-1
DNA: TGCGCCAGCAGCTTATCCCAGAACACTGAAGCTTTCTTT
CDR3: CASSLSQNTEAFF

D: NA
J: TRBJ1-2
size: NA
V: TRBV7-2
DNA: TGTGCCAGCAGCCCCCCCCGCGGGGCACTTATCTATGGCTACACCTTC
CDR3: CASSPPRGALIYGYTF

D: NA
J: TRBJ2-5
size: once
V: TRBV10-3
DNA: TGTGCCACCAGGGGGGTGCTGTACCAAGAGACCCAGTACTTC
CDR3: CATRGVLYQETQYF

D: TRBD1
J: TRBJ1-4
size: NA
V: TRBV4-1
DNA: TGCGCCAGCAGCCAGGCAGGGAGGGGGCGCAGAGGGGCTAATGAAAAACTGTTTTTT
CDR3: CASSQAGRGRRGANEKLFF

D: NA
J: TRBJ2-7
size: NA
V: TRBV11-2
DNA: TGTGCCAGCAGCTTAGGCCAGAGGAGCTCCTACGAGCAGTACTTC
CDR3: CASSLGQRSSYEQYF

D: NA
J: TRBJ1-2
size: NA
V: TRBV7-2
DNA: TGTGCCAGCAGCTTAGCTTATGGCTACACCTTC
CDR3: CASSLAYGYTF

D: NA
J: TRBJ1-2
size: NA
V: TRBV28
DNA: TGTGCCAGCAGTAGAGCAGGGAGAATCTATGGCTACACCTTC
CDR3: CASSRAGRIYGYTF

D: NA
J: TRBJ1-1
size: NA
V: TRBV10-3
DNA: TGTGCCATCAGTGAACGGGCCACTGAAGCTTTCTTT
CDR3: CAISERATEAFF

D: NA
J: TRBJ1-2
size: NA
V: TRBV5-1
DNA: TGCGCCAGCAGTTTCCGGACCAACTATGGCTACACCTTC
CDR3: CASSFRTNYGYTF

D: NA
J: TRBJ2-2
size: NA
V: TRBV5-6
DNA: TGTGCCAGCAGCTTGGGCCAGGGTGACACCGGGGAGCTGTTTTTT
CDR3: CASSLGQGDTGELFF

D: NA
J: TRBJ1-2
size: NA
V: TRBV5-4
DNA: TGTGCCAGCAGCTTGGCCCCCAGGGTAGGTGGAGGCTACACCTTC
CDR3: CASSLAPRVGGGYTF

D: TRBD1
J: TRBJ1-5
size: NA
V: TRBV2
DNA: TGTGCCAGCAGTGAAGCTGGGACAGCTAATCAGCCCCAGCATTTT
CDR3: CASSEAGTANQPQHF

D: TRBD2
J: TRBJ2-3
size: NA
V: TRBV30
DNA: TGTGCCTGGATCCGGGACCGGCTACCCGGGGGGGATACGCAGTATTTT
CDR3: CAWIRDRLPGGDTQYF

D: NA
J: TRBJ2-1
size: few
V: TRBV9
DNA: TGTGCCAGCAGCGACGTTGGGGGCTGGGATGAGCAGTTCTTC
CDR3: CASSDVGGWDEQFF

D: NA
J: TRBJ2-7
size: NA
V: TRBV7-9
DNA: TGTGCCAGCAGCTCACCCGGGGCCTCTTTCTCCTACGAGCAGTACTTC
CDR3: CASSSPGASFSYEQYF

D: NA
J: TRBJ1-6
size: few
V: TRBV11-2
DNA: TGTGCCAGCAGCTTAGCAGGGTACTCTAATTCACCCCTCCACTTT
CDR3: CASSLAGYSNSPLHF

D: TRBD1
J: TRBJ2-1
size: NA
V: TRBV28
DNA: TGTGCCAGCAGCTCAGGGGGCGCGGGTTATGATGAGCAGTTCTTC
CDR3: CASSSGGAGYDEQFF

D: NA
J: TRBJ1-1
size: once
V: TRBV18
DNA: TGTGCCAGCTCACCACTTCCAGGGGACACTGAAGCTTTCTTT
CDR3: CASSPLPGDTEAFF

D: NA
J: TRBJ2-2
size: NA
V: TRBV5-1
DNA: TGCGCCAGCAGCTTGGAGGGACTGGGCACCGGGGAGCTGTTTTTT
CDR3: CASSLEGLGTGELFF

D: NA
J: TRBJ1-1
size: once
V: TRBV20-1
DNA: TGCAGTGCTAGGGGGGACACTGAAGCTTTCTTT
CDR3: CSARGDTEAFF

D: TRBD1
J: TRBJ2-7
size: NA
V: TRBV29-1
DNA: TGCAGCGTCCCCTCGACAGGGAACAGCGAGCAGTACTTC
CDR3: CSVPSTGNSEQYF

D: NA
J: TRBJ1-2
size: NA
V: TRBV28
DNA: TGTGCCAGCAGTTCCTCCGGGAGATACTATGGCTACACCTTC
CDR3: CASSSSGRYYGYTF

D: NA
J: TRBJ2-2
size: NA
V: TRBV4-3
DNA: TGCGCCAGCAGCCAAGATGTCACGGGCGGGGAGCTGTTTTTT
CDR3: CASSQDVTGGELFF

D: TRBD2
J: TRBJ2-1
size: NA
V: TRBV10-3
DNA: TGTGCCATCAGTGAAAGGGAACTAGCGGGCAATGAGCAGTTCTTC
CDR3: CAISERELAGNEQFF

D: TRBD1
J: TRBJ2-1
size: NA
V: TRBV7-9
DNA: TGTGCCAGCAGTTTCCTCGGACAGGGGAGGGATGAGCAGTTCTTC
CDR3: CASSFLGQGRDEQFF

D: TRBD1
J: TRBJ2-1
size: NA
V: TRBV7-2
DNA: TGTGCCAGCAGCTTAGATGGACAGGGGTTTAATGAGCAGTTCTTC
CDR3: CASSLDGQGFNEQFF

D: NA
J: TRBJ2-7
size: few
V: TRBV4-2
DNA: TGTGCCAGCAGCAGGGGGGATCGGAGTGAGCAGTACTTC
CDR3: CASSRGDRSEQYF

D: NA
J: TRBJ1-5
size: NA
V: TRBV10-3
DNA: TGTGCCATCAGGGGGGACTTACCCAATCAGCCCCAGCATTTT
CDR3: CAIRGDLPNQPQHF

D: NA
J: TRBJ1-4
size: NA
V: TRBV6-5
DNA: TGTGCCAGCAGTTCGACGGAGAATGAAAAACTGTTTTTT
CDR3: CASSSTENEKLFF

D: TRBD1
J: TRBJ1-4
size: NA
V: TRBV7-9
DNA: TGTGCCAGCAGCCCAGGACAGGGCGGTGAAAAACTGTTTTTT
CDR3: CASSPGQGGEKLFF

D: NA
J: TRBJ2-1
size: NA
V: TRBV4-3
DNA: TGCGCCAGCAGCCAAGATTTAGGTTTCGATGAGCAGTTCTTC
CDR3: CASSQDLGFDEQFF